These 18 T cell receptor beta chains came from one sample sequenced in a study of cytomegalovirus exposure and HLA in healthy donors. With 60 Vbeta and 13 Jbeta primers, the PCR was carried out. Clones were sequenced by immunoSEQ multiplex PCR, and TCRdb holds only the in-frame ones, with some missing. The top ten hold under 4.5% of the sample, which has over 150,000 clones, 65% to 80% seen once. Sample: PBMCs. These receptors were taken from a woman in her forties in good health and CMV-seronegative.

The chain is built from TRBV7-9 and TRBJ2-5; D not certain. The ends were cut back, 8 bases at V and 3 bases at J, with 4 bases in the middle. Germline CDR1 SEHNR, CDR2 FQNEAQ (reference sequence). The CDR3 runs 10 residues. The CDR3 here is CASPKETQYF. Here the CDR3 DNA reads TGTGCCAGCCCAAAAGAGACCCAGTACTTC.

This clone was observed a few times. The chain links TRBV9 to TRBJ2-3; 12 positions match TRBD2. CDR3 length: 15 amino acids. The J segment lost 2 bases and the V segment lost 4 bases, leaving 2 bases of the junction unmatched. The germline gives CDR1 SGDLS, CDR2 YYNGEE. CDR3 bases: TGTGCCAGCAGCAGGACTAGCGGGATCACAGATACGCAGTATTTT. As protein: CASSRTSGITDTQYF.

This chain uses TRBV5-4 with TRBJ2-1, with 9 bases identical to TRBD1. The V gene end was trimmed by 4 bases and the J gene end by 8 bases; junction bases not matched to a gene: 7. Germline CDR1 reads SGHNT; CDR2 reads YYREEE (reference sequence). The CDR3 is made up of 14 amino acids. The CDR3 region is CASSNDRGSDEQFF. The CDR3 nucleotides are TGTGCCAGCAGCAATGACAGGGGGAGCGATGAGCAGTTCTTC.

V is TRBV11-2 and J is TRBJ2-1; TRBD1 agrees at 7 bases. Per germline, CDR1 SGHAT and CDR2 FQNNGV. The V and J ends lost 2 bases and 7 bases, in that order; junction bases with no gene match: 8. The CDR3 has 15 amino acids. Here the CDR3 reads CASSLQGVLRNEQFF. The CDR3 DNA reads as TGTGCCAGCAGCTTACAGGGGGTTCTTAGGAATGAGCAGTTCTTC. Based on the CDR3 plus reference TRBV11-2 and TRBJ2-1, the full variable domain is EAGVAQSPRYKIIEKRQSVAFWCNPISGHATLYWYQQILGQGPKLLIQFQNNGVVDDSQLPKDRFSAERLKGVDSTLKIQPAKLEDSAVYLCASSLQGVLRNEQFFGPGTRLTVL.

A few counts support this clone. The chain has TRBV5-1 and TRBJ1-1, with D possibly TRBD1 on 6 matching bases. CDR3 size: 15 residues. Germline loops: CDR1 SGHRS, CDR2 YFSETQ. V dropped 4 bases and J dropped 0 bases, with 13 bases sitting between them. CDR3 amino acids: CASSLAGAMNTEAFF. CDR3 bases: TGCGCCAGCAGCCTCGCGGGGGCAATGAACACTGAAGCTTTCTTT.

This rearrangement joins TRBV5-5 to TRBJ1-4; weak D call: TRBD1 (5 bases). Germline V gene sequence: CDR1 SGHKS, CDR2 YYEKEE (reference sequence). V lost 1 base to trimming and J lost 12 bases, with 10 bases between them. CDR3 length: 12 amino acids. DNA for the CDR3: TGTGCCAGCAGCTTGCTCGGGGGACAACTGTTTTTT. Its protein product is CASSLLGGQLFF. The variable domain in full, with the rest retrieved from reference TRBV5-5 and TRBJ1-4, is DAGVTQSPTHLIKTRGQQVTLRCSPISGHKSVSWYQQVLGQGPQFIFQYYEKEERGRGNFPDRFSARQFPNYSSELNVNALLLGDSALYLCASSLLGGQLFFGSGTQLSVL.

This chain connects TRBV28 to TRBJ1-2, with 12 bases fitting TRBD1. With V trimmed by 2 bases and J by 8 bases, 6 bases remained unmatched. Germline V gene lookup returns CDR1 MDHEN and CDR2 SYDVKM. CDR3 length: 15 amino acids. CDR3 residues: CASSLGTGGYQGYTF. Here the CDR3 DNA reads TGTGCCAGCAGTTTAGGGACAGGGGGCTATCAGGGCTACACCTTC.

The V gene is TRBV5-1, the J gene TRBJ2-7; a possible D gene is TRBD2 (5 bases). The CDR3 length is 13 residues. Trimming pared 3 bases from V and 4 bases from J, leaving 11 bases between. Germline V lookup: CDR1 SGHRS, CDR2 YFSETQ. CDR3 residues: CASSSGMEYEQYF. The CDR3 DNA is TGCGCCAGCAGCTCCGGGATGGAATACGAGCAGTACTTC.

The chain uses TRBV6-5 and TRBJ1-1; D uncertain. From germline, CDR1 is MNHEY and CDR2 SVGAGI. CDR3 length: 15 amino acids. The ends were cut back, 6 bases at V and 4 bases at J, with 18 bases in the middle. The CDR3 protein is CASRPSVEAFTEAFF. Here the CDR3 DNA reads TGTGCCAGCAGACCCAGTGTCGAGGCCTTCACTGAAGCTTTCTTT.

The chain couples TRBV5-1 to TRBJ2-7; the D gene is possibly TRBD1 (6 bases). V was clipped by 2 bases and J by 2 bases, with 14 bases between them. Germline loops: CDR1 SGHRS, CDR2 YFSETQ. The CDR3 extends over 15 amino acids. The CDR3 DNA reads TGCGCCAGCAGCTTAACGGGACAACCCCCCTACGAGCAGTACTTC. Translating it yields CASSLTGQPPYEQYF.

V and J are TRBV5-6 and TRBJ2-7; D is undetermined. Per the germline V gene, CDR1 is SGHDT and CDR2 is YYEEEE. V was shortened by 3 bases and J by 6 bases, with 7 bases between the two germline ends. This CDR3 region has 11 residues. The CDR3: CASSSTLEQYF. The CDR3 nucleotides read TGTGCCAGCAGCTCCACTCTCGAGCAGTACTTC.

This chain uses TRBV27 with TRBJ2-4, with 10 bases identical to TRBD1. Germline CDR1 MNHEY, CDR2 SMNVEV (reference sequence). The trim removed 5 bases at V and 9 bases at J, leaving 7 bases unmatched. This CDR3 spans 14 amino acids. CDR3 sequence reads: CASSPGQGEGIQYF. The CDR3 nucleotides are TGTGCCAGCAGTCCCGGACAGGGGGAGGGCATTCAGTACTTC.

As DNA, the CDR3 is TGTGCCAGCAGCTTCGGGAAGGATGGGATCTATGGCTACACCTTC. Protein product: CASSFGKDGIYGYTF. The chain couples TRBV5-8 to TRBJ1-2; D is unresolved. The CDR3 loop spans 15 amino acids. Trimming stripped 2 bases from V and 4 bases from J, with 15 bases between. Germline CDR1 SGHTS, CDR2 YDEGEE.

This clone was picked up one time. The CDR3: CASSDRQASYGYTF. Here the CDR3 DNA reads TGTGCCAGCAGTGATAGACAGGCGAGCTATGGCTACACCTTC. The V and J genes are TRBV6-1 and TRBJ1-2; D may be TRBD1 (6 bases). Between the trimmed V and J ends, which lost 3 bases and 4 bases, there was a span of 12 bases. The CDR3 is made up of 14 amino acids. Germline-derived CDR1 and CDR2 are MNHNS and SASEGT.

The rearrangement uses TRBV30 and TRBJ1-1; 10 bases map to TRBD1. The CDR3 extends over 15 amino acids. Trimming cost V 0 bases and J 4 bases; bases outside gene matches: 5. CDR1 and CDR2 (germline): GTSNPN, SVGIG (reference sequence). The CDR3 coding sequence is TGTGCCTGGAGTGTACCGCGGACAGGGGGCACTGAAGCTTTCTTT. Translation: CAWSVPRTGGTEAFF.

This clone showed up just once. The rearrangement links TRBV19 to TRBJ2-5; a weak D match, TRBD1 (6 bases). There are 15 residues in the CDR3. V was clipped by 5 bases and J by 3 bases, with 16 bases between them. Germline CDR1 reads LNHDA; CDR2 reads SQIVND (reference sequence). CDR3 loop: CASSGSGQGEETQYF. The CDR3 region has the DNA TGTGCCAGTAGTGGGTCGGGACAAGGGGAAGAGACCCAGTACTTC.

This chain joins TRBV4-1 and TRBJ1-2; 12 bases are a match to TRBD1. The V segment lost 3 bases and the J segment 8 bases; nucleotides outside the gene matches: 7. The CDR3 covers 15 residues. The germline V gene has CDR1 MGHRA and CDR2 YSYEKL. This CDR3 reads CASSHVGQGAQGYTF. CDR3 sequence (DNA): TGCGCCAGCAGCCATGTGGGACAGGGGGCGCAGGGCTACACCTTC.

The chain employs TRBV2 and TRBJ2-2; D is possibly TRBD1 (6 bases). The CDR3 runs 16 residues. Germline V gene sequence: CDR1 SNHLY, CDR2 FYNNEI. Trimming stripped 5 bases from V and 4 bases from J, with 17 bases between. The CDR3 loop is CASSSRGPGPTGELFF. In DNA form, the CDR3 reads TGTGCCAGCAGTTCCAGGGGCCCAGGGCCCACCGGGGAGCTGTTTTTT.